This entry features one T cell receptor (beta chain) sequence. Repertoires were generated with immunoSEQ multiplex PCR, while TCRdb's copy carries only in-frame clones and drops some. The profile shows under 150,000 clones, approximately 85% of them singletons. The CDR3 consists of 12 residues. V lost 5 bases and J 3 bases, leaving 8 bases between the germline ends. Per the germline V gene, CDR1 is LNHDA and CDR2 is SQIVND (reference sequence). The data belong to a study of blood T cell repertoires in COVID-19. This TCR was sampled from a woman aged 55-69 years with COVID-19, enrolled during active disease. The V call is TRBV19, the J call TRBJ2-7; D remains ambiguous. The sample comprised peripheral blood. As DNA, the CDR3 is TGTGCCAGTAGTGTTGTCGGCTACGAGCAGTACTTC. It is translated as CASSVVGYEQYF.